A single sample gave rise to the 6 T cell receptor beta chains below, sequenced in a study of shared clonotypes between healthy human individuals. Only in-frame clones appear in the TCRdb table, and some are missing; sequencing was by immunoSEQ multiplex PCR. The sample has hundreds of thousands of clones, 96% seen once. Positive CCR7 selection of CD45RO-negative cells yielded the naive CD8 cells, and terminally differentiated effector memory CD45RA+ cells were excluded. Sequencing was carried out using naive CD8+ T cells sorted from blood. Receptors were obtained from a woman aged 25 to 45 in good health.

V and J are TRBV10-1 and TRBJ2-7; a possible D gene is TRBD2 (5 bases). This CDR3 comprises 13 residues. V was cut by 5 bases and J by 6 bases, with 14 bases left in between. CDR1 is WNHNN, CDR2 SYGVQD, per germline (reference sequence). The CDR3 DNA is TGCGCCAGCAGTCCACTAGGGATGGGCGAGCAGTACTTC. Its translation: CASSPLGMGEQYF.

V is TRBV27 and J is TRBJ2-2; 9 bases match TRBD2. The CDR3 totals 16 residues. CDR1 is MNHEY and CDR2 is SMNVEV in the germline V gene (reference sequence). V gave up 5 bases and J gave up 3 bases; unmatched junction bases: 7. This chain's CDR3 is CASSMIAGDHTGELFF. CDR3 bases: TGTGCCAGCAGTATGATAGCGGGAGACCACACCGGGGAGCTGTTTTTT.

V gene TRBV7-9 combines with J gene TRBJ2-7; D possibly corresponds to TRBD2 (5 bases). Germline V CDR1 and CDR2: SEHNR, FQNEAQ (reference sequence). This CDR3 is 12 amino acids long. Trimming cost V 10 bases and J 0 bases, with 10 bases left between them. CDR3 sequence: CATDGVSYEQYF. The DNA for the CDR3 is TGTGCCACCGACGGGGTCTCCTACGAGCAGTACTTC.

The chain has TRBV13 and TRBJ1-1; 7 nucleotides align to TRBD1. CDR1 is PRHDT, CDR2 FYEKMQ, per germline (reference sequence). After removal of 5 bases from V and 4 bases from J, the junction contained 1 base not matched to a gene. This CDR3 region has 12 residues. CDR3 nucleotide sequence: TGTGCCAGCAGCCGGACAGGCACTGAAGCTTTCTTT. Amino acids: CASSRTGTEAFF.

In its sample, this clone was seen a few times. The rearrangement links TRBV28 to TRBJ2-2; D unresolved. Trimming removed 5 bases at V and 6 bases at J, with 10 bases between. CDR1 and CDR2 from the germline V gene are MDHEN and SYDVKM. The CDR3 covers 13 residues. The DNA of the CDR3 is TGTGCCAGCAGTGCCGCTGGGGCCGGGGAGCTGTTTTTT. This gives the protein CASSAAGAGELFF.

The J gene is TRBJ2-1, the V gene TRBV5-1, with 13 bases fitting TRBD2. The CDR3 is made up of 14 amino acids. Trimming at V came to 8 bases and at J to 6 bases, leaving 5 bases not matched to a gene. CDR1 is SGHRS, CDR2 YFSETQ, per germline. CDR3 in amino acids: CASGLAGDPNEQFF. The CDR3 DNA follows: TGCGCCAGTGGACTAGCGGGAGACCCCAATGAGCAGTTCTTC.